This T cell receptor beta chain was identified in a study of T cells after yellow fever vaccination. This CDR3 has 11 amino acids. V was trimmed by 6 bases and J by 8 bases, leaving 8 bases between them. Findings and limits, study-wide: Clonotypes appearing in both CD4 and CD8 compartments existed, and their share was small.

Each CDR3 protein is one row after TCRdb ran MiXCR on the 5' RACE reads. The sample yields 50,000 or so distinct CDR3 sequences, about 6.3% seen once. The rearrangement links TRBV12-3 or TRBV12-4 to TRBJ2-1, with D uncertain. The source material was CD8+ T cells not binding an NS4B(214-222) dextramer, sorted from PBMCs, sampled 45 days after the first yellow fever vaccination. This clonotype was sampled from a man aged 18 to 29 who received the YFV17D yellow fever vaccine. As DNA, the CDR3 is TGTGCCAGCAGGGATACGGATGAGCAGTTCTTC. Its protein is CASRDTDEQFF.